The following is a T cell receptor beta chain sequence with its context. What it binds is not known. V gave up 3 bases and J gave up 6 bases, with 15 bases separating them. The CDR3 covers 15 residues. The source of the sample is a study of CD8 T cells in ankylosing spondylitis. Study observations and caveats: Significantly higher representation of disease-linked clones was reported for matched ankylosing spondylitis synovial fluid.

TCRdb re-analysed the 5' RACE reads in MiXCR, keeping a single row per CDR3 protein. The sample holds approximately 250,000 distinct CDR3 sequences, roughly 25% seen once. V is TRBV12-3 or TRBV12-4 and J is TRBJ2-1; D call uncertain. The sequence was obtained from a male donor with ankylosing spondylitis or in good health (not recorded which). Sequencing was done on a sample of blood, either unsorted or a sorted T cell fraction (not recorded which). Written as DNA, the CDR3 is TGTGCCAGCAGTTTTTCGGGTCCTCGCAGCAATGAGCAGTTCTTC. The encoded protein is CASSFSGPRSNEQFF.